Included here is one T cell receptor (beta chain) sequence, with context. This sample was taken from a study of blood T cell repertoires in COVID-19. TCRdb's copy holds only in-frame clones and misses some; the assay was immunoSEQ multiplex PCR. Among about 370,000 clones listed, 75% to 90% were seen once. CDR1 and CDR2 (germline): MDHEN, SYDVKM. V was clipped by 6 bases and J by 4 bases, with 18 bases between them. The CDR3 length is 16 residues. The chain carries TRBV28 and TRBJ1-4, with a tentative D call TRBD1 (6 bases). The TCR comes from a man aged 18 to 30 who had recovered from COVID-19. Sample: PBMCs or T cells enriched from blood (not recorded which). CDR3 in DNA: TGTGCCAGCAGAGCCTTAGCCGGACAGCTTAATGAAAAACTGTTTTTT. Encoded protein: CASRALAGQLNEKLFF. Supplemented by reference TRBV28 and TRBJ1-4, the full variable domain reads DVKVTQSSRYLVKRTGEKVFLECVQDMDHENMFWYRQDPGLGLRLIYFSYDVKMKEKGDIPEGYSVSREKKERFSLILESASTNQTSMYLCASRALAGQLNEKLFFGSGTQLSVL.